The source of this T cell receptor (beta chain) is a study of blood T cell repertoires in COVID-19. Study-level background: Specimens from acute and convalescent COVID-19 originated in the United States, Italy and Spain. T cells, B-cell-depleted T cells, or PBMCs provided the cDNA or gDNA that served as material.

The CDR3 spans 14 residues. Between the trimmed V and J ends, which lost 2 bases and 0 bases, there was a span of 8 bases. Germline V gene sequence: CDR1 LGHDT, CDR2 YNNKEL (reference sequence). Original processing methods: Amplification from reference gene primers served as the basis for estimated nucleated cell counts. This table comes from immunoSEQ multiplex PCR, and its TCRdb copy is limited to in-frame clones, with some not included. V, J and clone size derive from that table, while D and trimming were established from the DNA sequence. The repertoire holds roughly 97,000 clones, with about 80% as singletons. This clone was seen only once.

Sequencing was done on a sample of peripheral blood. V and J are TRBV3-1 (or the pseudogene TRBV3-2) and TRBJ2-7; TRBD2 might be the D (6 bases). The clonotype originates from a man in his 60s with acute or convalescent COVID-19. The CDR3 loop reads CASSQRESSYEQYF. Here the CDR3 DNA reads TGTGCCAGCAGCCAACGGGAGAGCTCCTACGAGCAGTACTTC.